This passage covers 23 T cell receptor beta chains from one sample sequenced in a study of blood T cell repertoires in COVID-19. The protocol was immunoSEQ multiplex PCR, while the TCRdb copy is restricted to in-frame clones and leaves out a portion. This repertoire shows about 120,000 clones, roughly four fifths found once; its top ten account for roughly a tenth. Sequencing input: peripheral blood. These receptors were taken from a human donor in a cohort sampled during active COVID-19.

CDR3: CASSYASGYATNEKLFF. CDR3 DNA sequence: TGTGCCAGCAGTTACGCCAGCGGATATGCAACTAATGAAAAACTGTTTTTT. This chain links TRBV6-2 or TRBV6-3 with TRBJ1-4, with unresolved D. From germline, CDR1 is MNHEY and CDR2 SVGEGT. The CDR3 contains 17 residues. V lost 2 bases and J lost 0, with 13 bases in between.

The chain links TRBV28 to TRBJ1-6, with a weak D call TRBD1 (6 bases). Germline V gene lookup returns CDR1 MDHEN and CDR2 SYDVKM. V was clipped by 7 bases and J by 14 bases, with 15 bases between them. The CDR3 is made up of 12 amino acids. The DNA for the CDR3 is TGTGCCAGCACTTCAGGGGTGAGGGCCCTCCACTTT. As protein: CASTSGVRALHF.

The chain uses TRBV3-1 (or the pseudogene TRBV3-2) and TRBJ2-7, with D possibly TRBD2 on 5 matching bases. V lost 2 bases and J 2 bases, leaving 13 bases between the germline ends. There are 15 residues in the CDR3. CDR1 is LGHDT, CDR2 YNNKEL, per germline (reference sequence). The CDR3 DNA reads TGTGCCAGCAGCCAAACTGGAGGTGAGGCCTACGAGCAGTACTTC. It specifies CASSQTGGEAYEQYF.

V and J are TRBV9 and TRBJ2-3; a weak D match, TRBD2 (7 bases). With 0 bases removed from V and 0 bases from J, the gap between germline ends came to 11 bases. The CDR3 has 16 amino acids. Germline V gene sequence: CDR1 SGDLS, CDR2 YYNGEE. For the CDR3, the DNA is TGTGCCAGCAGCGTAGGTGGGGGGGCTAGCACAGATACGCAGTATTTT. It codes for CASSVGGGASTDTQYF. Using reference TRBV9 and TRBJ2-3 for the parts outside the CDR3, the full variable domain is DSGVTQTPKHLITATGQRVTLRCSPRSGDLSVYWYQQSLDQGLQFLIQYYNGEERAKGNILERFSAQQFPDLHSELNLSSLELGDSALYFCASSVGGGASTDTQYFGPGTRLTVL.

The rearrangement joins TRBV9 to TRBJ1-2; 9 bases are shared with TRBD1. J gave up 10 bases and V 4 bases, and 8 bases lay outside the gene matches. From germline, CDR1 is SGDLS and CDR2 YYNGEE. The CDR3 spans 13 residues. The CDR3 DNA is TGTGCCAGCAGCACCGGACAGGGGACGGACTACACCTTC. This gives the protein CASSTGQGTDYTF.

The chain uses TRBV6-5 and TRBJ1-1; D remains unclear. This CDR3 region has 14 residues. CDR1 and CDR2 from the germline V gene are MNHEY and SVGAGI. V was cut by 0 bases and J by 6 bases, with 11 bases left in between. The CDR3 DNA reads TGTGCCAGCAGTTACTCCCCTGGGCAGCCTGAAGCTTTCTTT. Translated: CASSYSPGQPEAFF.

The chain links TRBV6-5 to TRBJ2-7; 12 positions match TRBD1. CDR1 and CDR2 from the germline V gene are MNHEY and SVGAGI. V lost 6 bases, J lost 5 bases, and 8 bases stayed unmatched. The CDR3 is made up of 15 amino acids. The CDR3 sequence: CASRSGDRGLHEQYF. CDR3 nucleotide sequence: TGTGCCAGCAGGTCCGGGGACAGGGGGCTGCACGAGCAGTACTTC.

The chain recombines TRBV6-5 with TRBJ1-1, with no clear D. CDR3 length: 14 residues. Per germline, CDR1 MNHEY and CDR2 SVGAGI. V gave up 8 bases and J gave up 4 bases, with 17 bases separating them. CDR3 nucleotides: TGTGCCAGCCAAAGACGGGGTGCGGGCACTGAAGCTTTCTTT. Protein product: CASQRRGAGTEAFF.

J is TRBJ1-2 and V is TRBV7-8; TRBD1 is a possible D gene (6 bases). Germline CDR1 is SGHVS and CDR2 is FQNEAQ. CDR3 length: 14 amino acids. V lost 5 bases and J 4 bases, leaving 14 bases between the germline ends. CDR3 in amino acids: CASSRDKVFYGYTF. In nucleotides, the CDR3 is TGTGCCAGCAGCCGGGACAAAGTTTTCTATGGCTACACCTTC.

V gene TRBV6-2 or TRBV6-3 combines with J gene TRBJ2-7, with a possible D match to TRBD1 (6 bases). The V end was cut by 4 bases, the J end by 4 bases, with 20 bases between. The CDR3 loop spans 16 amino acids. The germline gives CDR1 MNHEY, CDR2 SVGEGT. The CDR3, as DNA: TGTGCCAGCAGTTCCTTCATCGACAGGCTTGATTACGAGCAGTACTTC. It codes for CASSSFIDRLDYEQYF.

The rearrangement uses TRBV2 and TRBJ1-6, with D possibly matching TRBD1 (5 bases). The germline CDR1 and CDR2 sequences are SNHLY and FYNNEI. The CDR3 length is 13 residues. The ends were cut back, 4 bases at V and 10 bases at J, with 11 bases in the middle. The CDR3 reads CASSVDRGSPLHF. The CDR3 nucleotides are TGTGCCAGCAGTGTGGACCGGGGGTCACCCCTCCACTTT. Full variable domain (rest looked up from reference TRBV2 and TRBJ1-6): EPEVTQTPSHQVTQMGQEVILRCVPISNHLYFYWYRQILGQKVEFLVSFYNNEISEKSEIFDDQFSVERPDGSNFTLKIRSTKLEDSAMYFCASSVDRGSPLHFGNGTRLTVT.

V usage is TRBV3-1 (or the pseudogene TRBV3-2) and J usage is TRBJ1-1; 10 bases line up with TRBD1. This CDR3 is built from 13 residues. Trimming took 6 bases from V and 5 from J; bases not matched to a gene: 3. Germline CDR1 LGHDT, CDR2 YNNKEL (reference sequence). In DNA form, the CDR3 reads TGTGCCAGCAGTCGACAGGGGGCGACTGAAGCTTTCTTT. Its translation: CASSRQGATEAFF.

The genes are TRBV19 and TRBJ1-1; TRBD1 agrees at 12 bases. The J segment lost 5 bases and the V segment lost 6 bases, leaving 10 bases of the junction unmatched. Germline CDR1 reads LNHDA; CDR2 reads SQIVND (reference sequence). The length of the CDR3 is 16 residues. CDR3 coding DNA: TGTGCCAGTAGACCGGGACAGGGGGCGCGATATACTGAAGCTTTCTTT. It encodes CASRPGQGARYTEAFF.

Written as DNA, the CDR3 is TGTGCCAGCAGTGAAGATGGTCTAGTCTCCTACGAGCAGTACTTC. Its translation is CASSEDGLVSYEQYF. This chain uses TRBV6-1 with TRBJ2-7; D not resolved. V dropped 1 base and J dropped 0 bases, with 10 bases sitting between them. CDR3 length: 15 amino acids. CDR1 is MNHNS, CDR2 SASEGT, per germline.

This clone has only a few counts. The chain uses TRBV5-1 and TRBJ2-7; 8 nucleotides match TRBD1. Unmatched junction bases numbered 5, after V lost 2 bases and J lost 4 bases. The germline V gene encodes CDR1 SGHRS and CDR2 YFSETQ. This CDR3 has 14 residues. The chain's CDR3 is CASSLQGDGYEQYF. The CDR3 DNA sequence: TGCGCCAGCAGCTTACAGGGGGACGGGTACGAGCAGTACTTC.

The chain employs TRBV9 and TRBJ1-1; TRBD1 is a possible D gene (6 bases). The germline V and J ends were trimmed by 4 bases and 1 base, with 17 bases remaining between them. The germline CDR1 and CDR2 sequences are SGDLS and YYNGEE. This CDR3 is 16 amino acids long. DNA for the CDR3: TGTGCCAGCAGCCCCCAGGGTGGGACAAGGAACACTGAAGCTTTCTTT. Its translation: CASSPQGGTRNTEAFF.

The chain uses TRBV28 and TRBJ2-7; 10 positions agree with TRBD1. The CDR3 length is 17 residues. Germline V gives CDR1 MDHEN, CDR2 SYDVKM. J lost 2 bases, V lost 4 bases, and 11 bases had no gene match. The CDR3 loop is CASSSWRTGGLTYEQYF. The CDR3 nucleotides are TGTGCCAGCAGTTCGTGGAGGACAGGGGGGCTTACCTACGAGCAGTACTTC. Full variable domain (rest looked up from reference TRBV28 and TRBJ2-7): DVKVTQSSRYLVKRTGEKVFLECVQDMDHENMFWYRQDPGLGLRLIYFSYDVKMKEKGDIPEGYSVSREKKERFSLILESASTNQTSMYLCASSSWRTGGLTYEQYFGPGTRLTVT.

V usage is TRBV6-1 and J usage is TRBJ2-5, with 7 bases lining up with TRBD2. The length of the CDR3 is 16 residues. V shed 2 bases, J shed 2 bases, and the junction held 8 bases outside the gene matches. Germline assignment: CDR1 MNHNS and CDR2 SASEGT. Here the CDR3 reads CASSEPGGAGQETQYF. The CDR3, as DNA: TGTGCCAGCAGTGAACCGGGGGGAGCGGGGCAAGAGACCCAGTACTTC.

In DNA, the CDR3 is TGTGCCAGCAGAAACACAGGGACGGTAAGCAATCAGCCCCAGCATTTT. Encoded protein: CASRNTGTVSNQPQHF. V usage is TRBV28 and J usage is TRBJ1-5, with D perhaps TRBD1 (6 bases). The CDR3 is 16 residues long. The germline V and J ends were trimmed by 6 bases and 1 base, with 16 bases remaining between them. Per germline, CDR1 MDHEN and CDR2 SYDVKM.

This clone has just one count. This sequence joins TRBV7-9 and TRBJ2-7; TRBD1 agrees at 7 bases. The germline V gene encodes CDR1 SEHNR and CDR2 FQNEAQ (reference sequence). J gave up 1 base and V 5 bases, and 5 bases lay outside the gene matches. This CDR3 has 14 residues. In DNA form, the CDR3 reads TGTGCCAGCAGCCCGGACAGGCTTTCCTACGAGCAGTACTTC. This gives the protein CASSPDRLSYEQYF.

The CDR3 region has the DNA TGTGCCAGCAGCCCCACACCCGCTAGCGGGAGGGCCTTTAATGAGCAGTTCTTC. This gives the protein CASSPTPASGRAFNEQFF. This chain uses TRBV7-6 with TRBJ2-1, with TRBD2 matching over 12 bases. The CDR3 length is 18 residues. Germline assignment: CDR1 SGHVS and CDR2 FNYEAQ. With V trimmed by 5 bases and J by 7 bases, 15 bases remained unmatched.

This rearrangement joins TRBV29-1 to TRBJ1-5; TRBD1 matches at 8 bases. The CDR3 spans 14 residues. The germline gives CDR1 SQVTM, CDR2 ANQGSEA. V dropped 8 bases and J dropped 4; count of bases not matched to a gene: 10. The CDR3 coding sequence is TGCAGCATCCTATCCGGGACAGGTAATCAGCCCCAGCATTTT. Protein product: CSILSGTGNQPQHF.

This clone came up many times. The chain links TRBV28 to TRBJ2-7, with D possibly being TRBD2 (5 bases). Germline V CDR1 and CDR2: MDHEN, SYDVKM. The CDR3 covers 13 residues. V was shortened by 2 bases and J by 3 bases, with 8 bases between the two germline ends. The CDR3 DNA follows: TGTGCCAGCAGTTTACCAGAGGGCTACGAGCAGTACTTC. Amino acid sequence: CASSLPEGYEQYF.